Presented here are 25 T cell receptor beta chains from one specimen sequenced in a study of blood T cells in healthy people across ages. Using a J-beta primer mix together with a sample-barcoded 5' primer, a second PCR was run for about 6 to 11 cycles. TCRdb redid the calling of the 5' RACE reads with MiXCR, one entry per CDR3 protein. The table shows around 650,000 distinct CDR3 sequences, with 32% occurring only once. Sequenced material: blood. The origin of the receptors is a woman aged 80 or over in good health.

This clonotype was observed many times. The chain uses TRBV16 and TRBJ1-2, with D maybe TRBD1 (6 bases). The V end was cut by 4 bases, the J end by 4 bases, with 13 bases between. There are 14 residues in the CDR3. The germline V gene encodes CDR1 KGHSY and CDR2 FQNENV. CDR3 loop: CASSPGRGTYGYTF. CDR3 DNA sequence: TGTGCCAGCAGCCCGGGAAGGGGGACCTATGGCTACACCTTC.

This clonotype came up a few times. The gene calls are TRBV7-9 and TRBJ1-5, with D uncertain. Germline V gene data show CDR1 as SEHNR and CDR2 as FQNEAQ (reference sequence). The CDR3 has 15 residues. V was pared by 5 bases and J by 3 bases, with 14 bases between. CDR3 sequence: CASSPEGKPNQPQHF. The CDR3, as DNA: TGTGCCAGCAGCCCAGAAGGGAAGCCCAATCAGCCCCAGCATTTT. Full variable domain (missing parts from reference TRBV7-9 and TRBJ1-5): DTGVSQNPRHKITKRGQNVTFRCDPISEHNRLYWYRQTLGQGPEFLTYFQNEAQLEKSRLLSDRFSAERPKGSFSTLEIQRTEQGDSAMYLCASSPEGKPNQPQHFGDGTRLSIL.

This clonotype was recorded at least ten times. The rearrangement uses TRBV11-2 and TRBJ2-3; the match to TRBD2 covers 11 bases. The germline V gene has CDR1 SGHAT and CDR2 FQNNGV. V gave up 3 bases and J gave up 5 bases; unmatched junction bases: 4. This CDR3 region has 15 residues. The DNA for the CDR3 is TGTGCCAGCAGCTTCCTAGCGGGGGGTGGAGATACGCAGTATTTT. This codes for CASSFLAGGGDTQYF.

With regard to this clonotype: The junction and the germline gene differ at one end; a read error may be behind it. V usage is TRBV4-2 and J usage is TRBJ2-6, with TRBD2 identical over 9 bases. The CDR3 length is 19 residues. Germline CDR1 and CDR2: LGHNA and YNFKEQ. CDR3 in amino acids: CASSQDRGGDLAGTNVLTF. CDR3 sequence (DNA): TGTGCCAGCAGCCAAGATCGCGGGGGGGACTTGGCTGGGACCAACGTCCTGACTTTC.

The sample holds many counts of this clonotype. The chain has TRBV7-2 and TRBJ2-1; D is undetermined. The CDR3 length is 14 residues. V lost 1 base and J 3 bases, leaving 7 bases between the germline ends. CDR1 is SGHTA, CDR2 FQGNSA, per germline. CDR3 sequence (DNA): TGTGCCAGCAGCTTAGAGGGTATCTACAATGAGCAGTTCTTC. Protein product: CASSLEGIYNEQFF.

About this clonotype itself: A much larger clone lies a single base off, so this may be a read error. This chain joins TRBV25-1 and TRBJ2-1; D may be TRBD1 or TRBD2 (5 bases each). Trimming left V 9 bases short and J 8 bases short, with 20 bases between. CDR1 is MGHDK, CDR2 SYGVNS, per germline. The CDR3 runs 14 residues. CDR3 DNA: TGTGCCAGTACCGGGGCCGAACGGCTTGATGAGCAGTTCTTC. This codes for CASTGAERLDEQFF.

The table lists this clonotype with many counts. V gene TRBV10-3 combines with J gene TRBJ1-4; 9 bases match TRBD1. This CDR3 is 16 amino acids long. The germline CDR1 and CDR2 sequences are ENHRY and SYGVKD. J was trimmed by 0 bases and V by 4 bases; bases with no gene match: 3. The CDR3 coding sequence is TGTGCCATCAGTGCGGACAGGGGCGCAACTAATGAAAAACTGTTTTTT. Protein product: CAISADRGATNEKLFF.

This clonotype has just a few counts. This may stem from a read error, because a much larger clone lies one nucleotide away. The chain employs TRBV29-1 and TRBJ2-6, with D maybe TRBD2 (5 bases). This CDR3 has 15 amino acids. V lost 4 bases, J lost 1 base, and 11 bases lay in between. Germline V gene sequence: CDR1 SQVTM, CDR2 ANQGSEA. CDR3 sequence reads: CSVGARASGANVLTF. Here the CDR3 DNA reads TGCAGCGTTGGGGCGAGGGCATCTGGGGCCAACGTCCTGACTTTC.

This clonotype was found many times. For the CDR3, the DNA is TGTGCCAGCAGCCCCCGTGGGGGAAGGGGTTCACCCCTCCACTTT. Translating gives CASSPRGGRGSPLHF. The V call is TRBV12-3 or TRBV12-4, the J call TRBJ1-6; the D gene is possibly TRBD1 (5 bases). The CDR3 has 15 amino acids. V was cut by 6 bases and J by 9 bases, with 18 bases left in between.

Comments on this clonotype: A much larger clone differs by one base, so this may be a read error. The chain recombines TRBV20-1 with TRBJ1-2; TRBD1 agrees at 8 bases. Per the germline V gene, CDR1 is DFQATT and CDR2 is SNEGSKA (reference sequence). The V and J ends lost 0 bases and 7 bases, in that order; junction bases with no gene match: 10. The CDR3 covers 15 residues. CDR3 in amino acids: CSARDGRYRGTGYTF. Written as DNA, the CDR3 is TGCAGTGCTAGAGATGGACGATACAGGGGGACTGGCTACACCTTC.

This clonotype was observed a few times. The chain links TRBV7-2 to TRBJ1-1; no clear D gene. CDR3 length: 13 amino acids. The germline gives CDR1 SGHTA, CDR2 FQGNSA. The germline V and J ends were trimmed by 1 base and 5 bases, with 8 bases remaining between them. In nucleotides, the CDR3 is TGTGCCAGCAGCTTAGATCTGGCGACTGAAGCTTTCTTT. Encoded protein: CASSLDLATEAFF.

In its sample, this clonotype ranks as medium-sized. The chain employs TRBV7-2 and TRBJ2-5; 7 nucleotides align to TRBD1. The V gene's germline CDR1 is SGHTA and CDR2 FQGNSA. The ends lost 6 bases at V and 4 bases at J; junction bases unmatched: 11. This CDR3 has 15 residues. CDR3 nucleotides: TGTGCCAGCAGTCGCAGCAGGGGGAAGGCAGAGACCCAGTACTTC. It encodes CASSRSRGKAETQYF. Together with reference TRBV7-2 and TRBJ2-5, the CDR3 gives the full variable domain: GAGVSQSPSNKVTEKGKDVELRCDPISGHTALYWYRQSLGQGLEFLIYFQGNSAPDKSGLPSDRFSAERTGGSVSTLTIQRTQQEDSAVYLCASSRSRGKAETQYFGPGTRLLVL.

This clonotype came up a few times. A read error may explain this, as a much larger clone is one base away. V usage is TRBV10-3 and J usage is TRBJ2-5; perhaps D is TRBD1 or TRBD2 (5 bases each). The germline V gene encodes CDR1 ENHRY and CDR2 SYGVKD. Trimming shortened V by 5 bases and J by 11 bases, and 15 bases separated the two germline ends. The CDR3 has 12 residues. CDR3 region: CAISPGRNEQYF. In nucleotides, the CDR3 is TGTGCCATCAGTCCGGGGCGGAATGAGCAGTACTTC.

The rearrangement uses TRBV2 and TRBJ1-2; 10 bases are shared with TRBD1. The CDR3 length is 14 residues. Germline-derived CDR1 and CDR2 are SNHLY and FYNNEI. With 6 bases clipped from V and 12 bases from J, the junction kept 13 bases outside the gene matches. The chain's CDR3 is CASRKGQGSGGHTF. The DNA for the CDR3 is TGTGCCAGCAGGAAGGGACAGGGGTCAGGAGGCCACACCTTC.

A note on this clonotype: This may be a read error, as it is one base from a much larger clone. The gene calls are TRBV20-1 and TRBJ2-7; 8 bases are a match to TRBD2. The CDR3 length is 14 residues. The germline V gene has CDR1 DFQATT and CDR2 SNEGSKA (reference sequence). CDR3 DNA sequence: TGCAATGCTAGGGGGGCGGGGGGCTCTTACGAGCAGTACTTC. Its translation is CNARGAGGSYEQYF.

This clonotype was recorded a few times. A clone one base away is much larger, so this may be a read error. The chain uses TRBV7-2 and TRBJ2-3; 15 bases align to TRBD2. This CDR3 comprises 18 residues. Per germline, CDR1 SGHTA and CDR2 FQGNSA. Losses at the gene ends were 5 bases for V and 2 bases for J; bases not matched to a gene: 8. CDR3 in amino acids: CASSPGLAGGMNTDTQYF. CDR3 in DNA: TGTGCCAGCAGCCCCGGACTAGCGGGGGGGATGAACACAGATACGCAGTATTTT.

This clonotype turned up a few times. This chain connects TRBV27 to TRBJ1-6, with 7 bases lining up with TRBD1. Germline loops: CDR1 MNHEY, CDR2 SMNVEV (reference sequence). Trimming removed 6 bases from V and 3 bases from J; junction bases left unmatched: 2. This CDR3 region has 14 residues. CDR3 DNA: TGTGCCAGCAGCCGGGACAGCTATAATTCACCCCTCCACTTT. Protein: CASSRDSYNSPLHF.

This clonotype was counted at least ten times. The chain has TRBV20-1 and TRBJ1-4; no firm D call. The germline CDR1 and CDR2 sequences are DFQATT and SNEGSKA (reference sequence). This CDR3 is built from 14 residues. V shed 5 bases and J shed 7 bases, with 17 bases lying between them. CDR3 in DNA: TGCAGTGCTCAACCGGGAGCTAGGTCTGAAAAACTGTTTTTT. It is translated as CSAQPGARSEKLFF.

This clonotype showed up many times. J is TRBJ2-6 and V is TRBV5-1; 10 bases are shared with TRBD1. CDR1 is SGHRS and CDR2 is YFSETQ in the germline V gene. The V and J ends lost 3 bases and 1 base, in that order; junction bases with no gene match: 4. The CDR3 has 17 residues. The CDR3 region is CASSSRDRGSGANVLTF. The CDR3 region has the DNA TGCGCCAGCAGCTCCCGGGACAGGGGATCTGGGGCCAACGTCCTGACTTTC.

V and J are TRBV7-2 and TRBJ2-2; the D gene is possibly TRBD2 (7 bases). V was cut by 5 bases and J by 4 bases, with 14 bases left in between. This CDR3 is built from 15 residues. Germline values: CDR1 SGHTA, CDR2 FQGNSA. The CDR3 coding sequence is TGTGCCAGCAGCCCGGAGGGGGGGGCCACCGGGGAGCTGTTTTTT. It encodes CASSPEGGATGELFF.

The table lists this clonotype with a few counts. V is TRBV12-3 or TRBV12-4 and J is TRBJ1-5; tentatively, D is TRBD1 (5 bases). The V end was cut by 4 bases, the J end by 1 base, with 11 bases between. The length of the CDR3 is 15 residues. DNA of the CDR3: TGTGCCAGCAGTTCGTTCCGGGACAGCAATCAGCCCCAGCATTTT. It yields the protein CASSSFRDSNQPQHF.

In this sample, this clonotype turned up many times. This chain connects TRBV7-3 to TRBJ2-1; 9 bases are shared with TRBD2. Germline CDR1 and CDR2: SGHTA and FQGTGA. Unmatched junction bases numbered 5, after V lost 0 bases and J lost 8 bases. The CDR3 covers 15 residues. CDR3 nucleotide sequence: TGTGCCAGCAGCTTAACTGCGGGGGGGGACCATGAGCAGTTCTTC. This translates into CASSLTAGGDHEQFF.

This clonotype was detected ten times or more. This chain joins TRBV29-1 and TRBJ2-1; TRBD1 is a possible D gene (5 bases). Germline CDR1 SQVTM, CDR2 ANQGSEA. V shed 1 base and J shed 5 bases, with 18 bases lying between them. This CDR3 has 16 amino acids. The CDR3 nucleotides read TGCAGCGTTGAAGTTTATCTGGGTCAGACAGACAATGAGCAGTTCTTC. It specifies CSVEVYLGQTDNEQFF.

Worth noting for this clonotype: This is likely a read error, given that the CDR3 carries no conserved phenylalanine or tryptophan at its end. V is TRBV5-5 and J is TRBJ2-1; TRBD2 matches at 13 bases. Germline assignment: CDR1 SGHKS and CDR2 YYEKEE (reference sequence). J was trimmed by 5 bases and V by 2 bases; bases with no gene match: 1. The CDR3 has 15 amino acids. CDR3 nucleotide sequence: TGTGCCAGCAGCTTAGGGACTAGCGGGGACAATGAGCAGTTCTTA. Translation: CASSLGTSGDNEQFL.

This clonotype showed up many times. This chain uses TRBV7-2 with TRBJ2-1; possibly TRBD2 for D (5 bases). CDR3 length: 14 amino acids. The germline V gene encodes CDR1 SGHTA and CDR2 FQGNSA. V gave up 5 bases and J gave up 7 bases, with 15 bases separating them. This CDR3 is CASSGVGVLNEQFF. The CDR3 DNA reads TGTGCCAGCAGCGGTGTGGGAGTTCTAAATGAGCAGTTCTTC.